This T cell receptor (beta chain) was documented in a study of long-term antiretroviral therapy in people with HIV. The study's findings and limits: Clones that expanded before ART (that is, prior to treatment) dominated the repertoire at all time points. Relative to transplant donor controls, diversity remained lower despite increasing after ART.

As concerns this clone: Its antigen is undetermined.

Germline V CDR1 and CDR2: KGHSH, LQKENI. Trimming removed 6 bases at V and 3 bases at J, with 11 bases between. The CDR3 runs 13 residues. The authors ran the immunoSEQ assay, v3.0, at survey level. Sequencing was intended to reach about 40,000-50,000 T-cell genomes per sample. TCRdb's copy holds only in-frame clones and misses some; the assay was immunoSEQ multiplex PCR. The profile shows 25,000 to 35,000 clones, 86% of them singletons. The V gene is TRBV18, the J gene TRBJ1-1, with a possible D match to TRBD1 (6 bases). The TCR comes from a woman aged 25 to 39 with HIV. Sequenced material: unsorted PBMCs, taken 0.8 years after starting antiretroviral therapy. The CDR3 is CASSHREDTEAFF. CDR3 in DNA: TGTGCCAGCTCCCACAGGGAGGACACTGAAGCTTTCTTT.